This T cell receptor beta chain was documented in a study of CD8+ T cells in alopecia areata. Study details: It was oral tofacitinib, at 5 to 10 mg twice daily, that treated patients received. Scoring of treated patients' severity used the percentage of affected scalp area.

Study results and limitations: Sequencing of scalp tissue also captures the resident alphabeta T cells of normal skin.

RNA was isolated and reverse transcribed to cDNA, the sequencing template. The method was immunoSEQ multiplex PCR; TCRdb's version includes in-frame clones alone and lacks a portion of them. The table lists around 2,000 clones, approximately 80% of them singletons. Stated treatment: oral pan-JAK inhibitor, 5-10 mg twice daily. Collection of lesional scalp punch biopsies and peripheral blood was performed in alopecia areata patients. CDR1 and CDR2 (germline): SGHAT, FQNNGV. The length of the CDR3 is 15 residues. Deletions cut 0 bases from V and 8 bases from J, with 14 bases between. Worth noting for this clone: Its antigen is as yet unknown.

The V and J genes are TRBV11-2 and TRBJ2-4, with D tentatively TRBD2 (7 bases). Sequences were derived from skin, sampled at roughly week 45, from a patient treated with tofacitinib. This TCR was recovered from a human donor with alopecia areata. The DNA for the CDR3 is TGTGCCAGCAGCTTAGAGGGGAGGGGGTTAGACATTCAGTACTTC. Its translation: CASSLEGRGLDIQYF.